This T cell receptor (beta chain) was sequenced during a study of T cells in Graves' hyperthyroidism and ophthalmopathy (dated by TCRdb to about 2019). Context from the whole study: To identify distinguishing TCR V-J signatures, a discovery cohort of 90 to 100 patients was used, comprising 43 with Graves' ophthalmopathy and under 60 with stable Graves' hyperthyroidism. An independent validation cohort of around 19 hyperthyroidism patients and roughly 16 patients who later progressed to ophthalmopathy tested prospective prediction of ophthalmopathy. The approximately 95 discovery patients were divided at random into training and test sets in a 7:3 ratio. Thyroid tissue and blood T-cell repertoires from several Graves' hyperthyroidism patients were also compared in the study. Following sampling, methimazole starting at 30 mg daily was given to hyperthyroidism patients, and high-dose intravenous methylprednisolone was given to ophthalmopathy patients. TCR Vbeta CDR3 sequencing of some 140 peripheral blood samples (43 ophthalmopathy, 75 or so hyperthyroidism and approximately 17 progressor patients) is reported in the paper. On the study overall, not on this receptor specifically: Most expanded thyroid clonotypes (frequency above 0.001) were also detected in blood, suggesting blood repertoires may reflect thyroid immune responses. In validation, the model predicted progression to ophthalmopathy with just under 71% sensitivity and around 72% specificity, a median of about six months before onset. In cross-validation, a model built on a 13 V-J signature told ophthalmopathy apart from stable hyperthyroidism with over 85% sensitivity and 81% to 82% specificity, and in testing the same model reached 80%/75%. Sample size was not statistically predetermined, and blinding of investigators to group allocation was not performed.

Details on this clonotype: The antigen it binds to is not known. The record has no base qualities; no much larger clone is one base away.

The germline V gene sets CDR1 to SGHRS and CDR2 to YFSETQ. CDR3 length: 14 amino acids, cysteine to phenylalanine. The retained sequence is limited to the CDR3, 42 bases, with the frame set at the first base. The germline ends are 8 bases apart after V is trimmed by 2 bases and J by 0 bases. The TCR beta CDR3 regions were amplified from the RNA transcripts. For the first round of RT-PCR on the TCR CDR3, the HTBI primer set was used together with the Qiagen OneStep RT-PCR kit. The libraries were constructed in a second round of multiplex PCR and then size-selected and purified. Paired-end sequencing of the libraries was performed with 100 bp reads on an Illumina HiSeq2000. For the original study's pipeline: SOAPnuke was used to process the raw data, with reads discarded if the reads contained adapters or uncalled bases, had a mean Phred below 15, or lacked an exact constant-primer or identifier match. High-quality paired reads were merged with COPE v1.2.5, and unique nucleotide sequences were defined as clonotypes. Clonotypes were aligned to IMGT TRBV, TRBD and TRBJ reference segments using MiTCR v1.1. Analysis was restricted to V-J combinations with a frequency above 0.0001, which covered roughly 99% of repertoires. The TCS score was defined as the ratio of F50 (clonal expansion) to E x V (chaos), calculated using BLOSUM62-based TCRdist between CDR3 peptides within each V-J. Welch's t-statistics and random forest reduced roughly 530 V-J features to some 14, which were used in a naive Bayes classifier (R e1071). The similarity between thyroid and blood repertoires was quantified using the Morisita-Horn index. TCRdb passed the public sequencing reads through fastp at Q25 and MiXCR, retaining productive beta sequences. Every distinct CDR3 protein forms one entry, paired with its most common genes and DNA. The V and J calls reflect TCRdb's pipeline rather than the authors' work. The sample has hundreds of thousands of distinct CDR3 sequences on record, nearly 45% of them singletons. About 7.7% of the sample lies in the top ten.

Any patient with an uncontrolled infection, another autoimmune disease, pregnancy or lactation was excluded. Diagnoses relied on clinical symptoms, serum thyroxine and TRAb, thyroid ultrasound and orbital computed tomography. Total RNA was extracted using Trizol reagent, and RNA quality was assessed on an Agilent 2100 Bioanalyzer. Sequencing was performed on peripheral blood or thyroid tissue (not recorded which). The clonotype was recovered from an adult man with Graves' disease, either hyperthyroidism or ophthalmopathy (not recorded which). In this chain, TRBV5-1 is recombined with TRBJ1-2; no D segment can be confidently identified. The CDR3 region reads CASSFSETNYGYTF. The sequence in DNA is TGCGCCAGCAGCTTCTCTGAGACTAACTATGGCTACACCTTC.